This record concerns one TCR beta chain sequence. Its specificity is not known. There are 15 residues in the CDR3. V lost 6 bases and J 6 bases, leaving 15 bases between the germline ends. The germline gives CDR1 MNHEY, CDR2 SVGEGT. The second PCR ran about 6 to 11 cycles with a sample-barcoded 5' primer and J-beta primers. Each TCR beta cDNA got a 12-nucleotide random molecular identifier. Each CDR3 protein gets one entry after TCRdb re-called the 5' RACE reads with MiXCR. This sample has more than 1,400,000 distinct CDR3 sequences; around 42% occur once, and the top ten carry 7.9%. The sample comes from a study of blood T cells in healthy people across ages. Study results and caveats: With donor CMV status unknown, expanded clonotype changes were possibly confounded. Per million T cells, the diversity of TCR beta decreased roughly linearly as age advanced. Greater diversity and more naive CD4+ cells were seen in long-lived donors than in aged donors.

The TCR was taken from a woman aged 18 to 35 in good health. V usage is TRBV6-2 or TRBV6-3 and J usage is TRBJ1-6; tentative D call: TRBD1 (5 bases). The specimen was blood. The CDR3 spells CASSLPDKSNSPLHF. CDR3 DNA sequence: TGTGCCAGCAGCCTCCCGGACAAGTCTAATTCACCCCTCCACTTT.